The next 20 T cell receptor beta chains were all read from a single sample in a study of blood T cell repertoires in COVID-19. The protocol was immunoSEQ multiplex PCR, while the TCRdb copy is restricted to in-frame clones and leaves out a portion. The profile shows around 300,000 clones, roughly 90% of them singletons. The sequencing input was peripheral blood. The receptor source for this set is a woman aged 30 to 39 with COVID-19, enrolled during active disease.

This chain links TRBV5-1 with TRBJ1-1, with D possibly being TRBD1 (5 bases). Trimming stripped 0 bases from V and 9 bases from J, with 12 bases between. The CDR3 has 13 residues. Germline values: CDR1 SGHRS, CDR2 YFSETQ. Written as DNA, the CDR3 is TGCGCCAGCAGCTTGGAGCGGGGACGGCAAGCTTTCTTT. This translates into CASSLERGRQAFF.

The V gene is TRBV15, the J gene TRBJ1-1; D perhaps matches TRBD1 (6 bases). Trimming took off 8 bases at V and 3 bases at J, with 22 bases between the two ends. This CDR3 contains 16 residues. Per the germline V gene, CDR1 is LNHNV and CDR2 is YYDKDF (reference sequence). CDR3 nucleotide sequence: TGTGCCACCGAAGAAGGCGTTAACAGGGCGTACACTGAAGCTTTCTTT. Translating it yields CATEEGVNRAYTEAFF.

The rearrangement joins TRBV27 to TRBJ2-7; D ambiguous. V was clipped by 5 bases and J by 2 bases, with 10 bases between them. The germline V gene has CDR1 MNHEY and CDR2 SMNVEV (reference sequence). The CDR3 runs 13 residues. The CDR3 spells CASSVTETYEQYF. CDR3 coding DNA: TGTGCCAGCAGTGTAACAGAGACCTACGAGCAGTACTTC.

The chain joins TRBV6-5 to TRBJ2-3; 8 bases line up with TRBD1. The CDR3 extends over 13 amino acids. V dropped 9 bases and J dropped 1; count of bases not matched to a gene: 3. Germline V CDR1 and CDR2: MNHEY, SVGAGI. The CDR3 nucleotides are TGTGCCAGTAAGACAGGGGGCACAGATACGCAGTATTTT. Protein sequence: CASKTGGTDTQYF.

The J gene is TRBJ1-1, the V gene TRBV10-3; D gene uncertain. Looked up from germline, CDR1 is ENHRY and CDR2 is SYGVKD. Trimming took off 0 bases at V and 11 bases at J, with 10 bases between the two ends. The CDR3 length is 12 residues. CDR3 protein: CAISESRQTAFF. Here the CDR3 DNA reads TGTGCCATCAGTGAGTCGCGGCAGACTGCTTTCTTT.

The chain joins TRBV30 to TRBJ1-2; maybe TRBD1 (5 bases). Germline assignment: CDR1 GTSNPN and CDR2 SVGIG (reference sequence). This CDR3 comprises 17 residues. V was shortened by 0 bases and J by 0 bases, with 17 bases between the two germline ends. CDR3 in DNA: TGTGCCTGGAGTGTAGGGGTGGTATCGGCAGCTAACTATGGCTACACCTTC. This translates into CAWSVGVVSAANYGYTF. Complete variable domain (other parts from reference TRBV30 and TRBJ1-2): SQTIHQWPATLVQPVGSPLSLECTVEGTSNPNLYWYRQAAGRGLQLLFYSVGIGQISSEVPQNLSASRPQDRQFILSSKKLLLSDSGFYLCAWSVGVVSAANYGYTFGSGTRLTVV.

The CDR3 region has the DNA TGTGCCAGCAGTCCGGGGACAGGGGGCGACTACAATGAGCAGTTCTTC. It is translated as CASSPGTGGDYNEQFF. J is TRBJ2-1 and V is TRBV27; TRBD1 aligns across 12 bases. With 5 bases clipped from V and 3 bases from J, the junction kept 5 bases outside the gene matches. The CDR3 is made up of 16 amino acids. Germline V CDR1 and CDR2: MNHEY, SMNVEV (reference sequence).

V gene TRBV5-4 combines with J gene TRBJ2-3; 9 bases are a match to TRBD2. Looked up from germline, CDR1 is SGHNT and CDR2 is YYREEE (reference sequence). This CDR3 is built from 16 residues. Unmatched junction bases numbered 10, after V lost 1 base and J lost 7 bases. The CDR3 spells CASSLLAGGPLNTQYF. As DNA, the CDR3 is TGTGCCAGCAGCTTGTTGGCGGGAGGGCCTCTCAATACGCAGTATTTT. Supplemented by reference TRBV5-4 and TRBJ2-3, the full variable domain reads ETGVTQSPTHLIKTRGQQVTLRCSSQSGHNTVSWYQQALGQGPQFIFQYYREEENGRGNFPPRFSGLQFPNYSSELNVNALELDDSALYLCASSLLAGGPLNTQYFGPGTRLTVL.

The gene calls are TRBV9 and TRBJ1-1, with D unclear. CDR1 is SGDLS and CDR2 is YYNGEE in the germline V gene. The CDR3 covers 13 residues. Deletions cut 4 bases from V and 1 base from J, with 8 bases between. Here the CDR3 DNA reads TGTGCCAGCAGCTTTAGTGAGAACACTGAAGCTTTCTTT. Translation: CASSFSENTEAFF.

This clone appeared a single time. As DNA, the CDR3 is TGTGCCAGTAGTATAGATACTGGGGGCGGGGAGCAGTTCTTC. This translates into CASSIDTGGGEQFF. The rearrangement links TRBV19 to TRBJ2-1; TRBD1 might be the D (6 bases). Germline-derived CDR1 and CDR2 are LNHDA and SQIVND (reference sequence). The CDR3 extends over 14 amino acids. V was shortened by 0 bases and J by 10 bases, with 13 bases between the two germline ends.

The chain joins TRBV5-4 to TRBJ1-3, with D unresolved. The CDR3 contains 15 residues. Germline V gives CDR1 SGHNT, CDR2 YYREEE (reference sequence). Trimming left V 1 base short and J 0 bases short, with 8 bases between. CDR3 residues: CASSLQVSSGNTIYF. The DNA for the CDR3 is TGTGCCAGCAGCTTGCAGGTCTCCTCTGGAAACACCATATATTTT. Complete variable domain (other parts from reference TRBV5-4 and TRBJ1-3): ETGVTQSPTHLIKTRGQQVTLRCSSQSGHNTVSWYQQALGQGPQFIFQYYREEENGRGNFPPRFSGLQFPNYSSELNVNALELDDSALYLCASSLQVSSGNTIYFGEGSWLTVV.

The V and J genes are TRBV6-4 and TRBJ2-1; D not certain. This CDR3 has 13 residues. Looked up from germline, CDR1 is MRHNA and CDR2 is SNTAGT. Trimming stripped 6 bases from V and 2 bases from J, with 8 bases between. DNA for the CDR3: TGTGCCAGCAGCGCGGAGACCTACAATGAGCAGTTCTTC. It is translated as CASSAETYNEQFF.

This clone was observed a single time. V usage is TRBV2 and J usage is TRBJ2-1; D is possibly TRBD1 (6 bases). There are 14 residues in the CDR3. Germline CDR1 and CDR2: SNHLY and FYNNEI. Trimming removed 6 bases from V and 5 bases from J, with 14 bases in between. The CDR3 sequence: CASRPQGKDNEQFF. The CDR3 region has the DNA TGTGCCAGCAGACCACAGGGAAAGGACAATGAGCAGTTCTTC.

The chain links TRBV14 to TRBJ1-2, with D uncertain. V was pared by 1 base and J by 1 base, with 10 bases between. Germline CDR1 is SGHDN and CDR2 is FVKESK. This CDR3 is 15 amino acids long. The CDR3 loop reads CASSQGYGDNYGYTF. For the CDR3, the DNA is TGTGCCAGCAGCCAAGGGTACGGGGATAACTATGGCTACACCTTC.

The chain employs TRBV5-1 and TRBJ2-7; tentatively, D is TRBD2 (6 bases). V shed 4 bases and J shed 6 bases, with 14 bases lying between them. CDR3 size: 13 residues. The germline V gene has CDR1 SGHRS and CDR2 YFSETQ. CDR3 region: CASSLGGSSEQYF. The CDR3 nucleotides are TGCGCCAGCAGCCTCGGGGGAAGCTCCGAGCAGTACTTC.

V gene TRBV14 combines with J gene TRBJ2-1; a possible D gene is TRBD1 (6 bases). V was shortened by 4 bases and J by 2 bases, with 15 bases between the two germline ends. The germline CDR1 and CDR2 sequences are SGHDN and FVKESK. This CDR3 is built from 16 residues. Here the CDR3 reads CASSPNTGITYNEQFF. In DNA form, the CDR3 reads TGTGCCAGCAGCCCCAACACAGGGATAACCTACAATGAGCAGTTCTTC.

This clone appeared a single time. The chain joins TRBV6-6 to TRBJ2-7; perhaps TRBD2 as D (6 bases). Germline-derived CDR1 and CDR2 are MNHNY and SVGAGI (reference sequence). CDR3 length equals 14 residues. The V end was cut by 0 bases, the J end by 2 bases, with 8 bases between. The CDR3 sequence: CASSYSTGAYEQYF. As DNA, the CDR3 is TGTGCCAGCAGTTACTCGACGGGGGCCTACGAGCAGTACTTC.

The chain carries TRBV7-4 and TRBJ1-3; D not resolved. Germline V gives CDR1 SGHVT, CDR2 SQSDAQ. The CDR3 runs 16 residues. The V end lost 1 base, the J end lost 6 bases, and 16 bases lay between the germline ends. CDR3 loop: CASSLGSERQINTIYF. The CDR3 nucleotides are TGTGCCAGCAGCTTAGGCTCCGAGAGGCAGATAAACACCATATATTTT. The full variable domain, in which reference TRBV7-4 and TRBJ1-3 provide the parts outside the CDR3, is GAGVSQSPRYKVAKRGRDVALRCDSISGHVTLYWYRQTLGQGSEVLTYSQSDAQRDKSGRPSGRFSAERPERSVSTLKIQRTEQGDSAVYLCASSLGSERQINTIYFGEGSWLTVV.

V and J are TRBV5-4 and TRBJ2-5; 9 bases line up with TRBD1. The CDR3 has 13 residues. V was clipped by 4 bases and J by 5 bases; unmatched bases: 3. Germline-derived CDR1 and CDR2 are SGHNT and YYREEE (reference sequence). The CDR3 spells CASSPGTGETQYF. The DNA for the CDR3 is TGTGCCAGCAGCCCTGGGACAGGGGAGACCCAGTACTTC.

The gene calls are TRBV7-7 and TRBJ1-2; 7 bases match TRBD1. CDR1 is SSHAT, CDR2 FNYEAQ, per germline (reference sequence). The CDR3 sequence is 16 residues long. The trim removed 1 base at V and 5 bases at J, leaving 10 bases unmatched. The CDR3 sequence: CASSLGRRQGSYGYTF. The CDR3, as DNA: TGTGCCAGCAGCTTAGGTAGGCGACAGGGAAGTTATGGCTACACCTTC.